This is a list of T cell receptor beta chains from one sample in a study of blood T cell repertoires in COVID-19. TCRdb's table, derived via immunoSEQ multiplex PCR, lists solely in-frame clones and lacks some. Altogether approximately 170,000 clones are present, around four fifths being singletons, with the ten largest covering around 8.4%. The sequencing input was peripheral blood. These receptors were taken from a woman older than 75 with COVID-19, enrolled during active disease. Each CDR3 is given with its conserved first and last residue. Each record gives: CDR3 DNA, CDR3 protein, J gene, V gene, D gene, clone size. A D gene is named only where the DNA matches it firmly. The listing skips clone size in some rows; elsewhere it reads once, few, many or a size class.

cdr3_nt: TGTGCCAGCAGTGATGGCGCTAGTATCTCCTACAATGAGCAGTTCTTC
cdr3_aa: CASSDGASISYNEQFF
j_call: TRBJ2-1
v_call: TRBV6-1
d_call: .
clone_size: .

cdr3_nt: TGTGCTAGTGGGAGCGGCTTTACAGGGAATGAGCAGTTCTTC
cdr3_aa: CASGSGFTGNEQFF
j_call: TRBJ2-1
v_call: TRBV12-5
d_call: .
clone_size: .

cdr3_nt: TGTGCCAGCAGTGTGGAGGGGCGCCACGAGCAGTACTTC
cdr3_aa: CASSVEGRHEQYF
j_call: TRBJ2-7
v_call: TRBV2
d_call: .
clone_size: .

cdr3_nt: TGTGCCAGCAGCCGGGACAGAGAATACGAGCAGTACTTC
cdr3_aa: CASSRDREYEQYF
j_call: TRBJ2-7
v_call: TRBV6-6
d_call: TRBD1
clone_size: .

cdr3_nt: TGTGCCAGCAGTGAAGATTCGAGCTATGGCTACACCTTC
cdr3_aa: CASSEDSSYGYTF
j_call: TRBJ1-2
v_call: TRBV2
d_call: .
clone_size: few

cdr3_nt: TGTGCCAGCAGGATCCGGGACAGGGTTGGCGAGCAGTACTTC
cdr3_aa: CASRIRDRVGEQYF
j_call: TRBJ2-7
v_call: TRBV6-5
d_call: TRBD1
clone_size: .

cdr3_nt: TGTGCCAGCAGTATCTCCGGGACAGCAAATGAAAAACTGTTTTTT
cdr3_aa: CASSISGTANEKLFF
j_call: TRBJ1-4
v_call: TRBV27
d_call: TRBD1
clone_size: .

cdr3_nt: TGTGCCAGCAGTGATGTAACCCTGGGGGCTAATGAGCAGTTCTTC
cdr3_aa: CASSDVTLGANEQFF
j_call: TRBJ2-1
v_call: TRBV6-1
d_call: .
clone_size: .

cdr3_nt: TGCGCCAGCAGCCAGAATGGACTAGCGGGCGACTTGGCCCAGTACTTC
cdr3_aa: CASSQNGLAGDLAQYF
j_call: TRBJ2-5
v_call: TRBV4-1
d_call: TRBD2
clone_size: .

cdr3_nt: TGTGCCAGCTCACAGGGGTATGGCTACACCTTC
cdr3_aa: CASSQGYGYTF
j_call: TRBJ1-2
v_call: TRBV6-5
d_call: TRBD1
clone_size: .

cdr3_nt: TGTGCCAGCTCACCCCTGGCAGGGGGCCGTCAGCCCCAGCATTTT
cdr3_aa: CASSPLAGGRQPQHF
j_call: TRBJ1-5
v_call: TRBV18
d_call: TRBD1
clone_size: .

cdr3_nt: TGTGCCAGCAGCTTAGATCCCGGTAATTCACCCCTCCACTTT
cdr3_aa: CASSLDPGNSPLHF
j_call: TRBJ1-6
v_call: TRBV11-2
d_call: .
clone_size: .

cdr3_nt: TGCGCCAGCAGCTTGGGGAGGGAAGAGACCCAGTACTTC
cdr3_aa: CASSLGREETQYF
j_call: TRBJ2-5
v_call: TRBV5-1
d_call: .
clone_size: .

cdr3_nt: TGTGCCAGCAGCTTAGGCGGGAATGAAAAACTGTTTTTT
cdr3_aa: CASSLGGNEKLFF
j_call: TRBJ1-4
v_call: TRBV7-3
d_call: .
clone_size: .

cdr3_nt: TGCGCCAGCAGTTTGGACAGGGGGCAGGTCTATGGCTACACCTTC
cdr3_aa: CASSLDRGQVYGYTF
j_call: TRBJ1-2
v_call: TRBV5-1
d_call: TRBD1
clone_size: .

cdr3_nt: TGTGCCAGCAGTTACGGGGGACAGACTTCGAACACTGAAGCTTTCTTT
cdr3_aa: CASSYGGQTSNTEAFF
j_call: TRBJ1-1
v_call: TRBV6-5
d_call: TRBD1
clone_size: .

cdr3_nt: TGTGCCAGCGAGGCAGGGAATATTAACTATGGCTACACCTTC
cdr3_aa: CASEAGNINYGYTF
j_call: TRBJ1-2
v_call: TRBV19
d_call: .
clone_size: .

cdr3_nt: TGTGCCACCAGCAGAGACCGACTCAATCAGCCCCAGCATTTT
cdr3_aa: CATSRDRLNQPQHF
j_call: TRBJ1-5
v_call: TRBV15
d_call: .
clone_size: .

cdr3_nt: TGTGCCAGTAGTGGACAGAACTATGGCTACACCTTC
cdr3_aa: CASSGQNYGYTF
j_call: TRBJ1-2
v_call: TRBV19
d_call: .
clone_size: .

cdr3_nt: TGTGCCAGCTCACAGAACGCAGGGGGAGAAGGAGAGCAGTACTTC
cdr3_aa: CASSQNAGGEGEQYF
j_call: TRBJ2-7
v_call: TRBV18
d_call: TRBD1
clone_size: few

cdr3_nt: TGTGCCAGCAGTCCGGGACTGAAAGAGACCCAGTACTTC
cdr3_aa: CASSPGLKETQYF
j_call: TRBJ2-5
v_call: TRBV6-5
d_call: .
clone_size: .

cdr3_nt: TGTGCCAGCAGCCCCGGGGGGTCAGTCCTTAACTATGGCTACACCTTC
cdr3_aa: CASSPGGSVLNYGYTF
j_call: TRBJ1-2
v_call: TRBV9
d_call: .
clone_size: .